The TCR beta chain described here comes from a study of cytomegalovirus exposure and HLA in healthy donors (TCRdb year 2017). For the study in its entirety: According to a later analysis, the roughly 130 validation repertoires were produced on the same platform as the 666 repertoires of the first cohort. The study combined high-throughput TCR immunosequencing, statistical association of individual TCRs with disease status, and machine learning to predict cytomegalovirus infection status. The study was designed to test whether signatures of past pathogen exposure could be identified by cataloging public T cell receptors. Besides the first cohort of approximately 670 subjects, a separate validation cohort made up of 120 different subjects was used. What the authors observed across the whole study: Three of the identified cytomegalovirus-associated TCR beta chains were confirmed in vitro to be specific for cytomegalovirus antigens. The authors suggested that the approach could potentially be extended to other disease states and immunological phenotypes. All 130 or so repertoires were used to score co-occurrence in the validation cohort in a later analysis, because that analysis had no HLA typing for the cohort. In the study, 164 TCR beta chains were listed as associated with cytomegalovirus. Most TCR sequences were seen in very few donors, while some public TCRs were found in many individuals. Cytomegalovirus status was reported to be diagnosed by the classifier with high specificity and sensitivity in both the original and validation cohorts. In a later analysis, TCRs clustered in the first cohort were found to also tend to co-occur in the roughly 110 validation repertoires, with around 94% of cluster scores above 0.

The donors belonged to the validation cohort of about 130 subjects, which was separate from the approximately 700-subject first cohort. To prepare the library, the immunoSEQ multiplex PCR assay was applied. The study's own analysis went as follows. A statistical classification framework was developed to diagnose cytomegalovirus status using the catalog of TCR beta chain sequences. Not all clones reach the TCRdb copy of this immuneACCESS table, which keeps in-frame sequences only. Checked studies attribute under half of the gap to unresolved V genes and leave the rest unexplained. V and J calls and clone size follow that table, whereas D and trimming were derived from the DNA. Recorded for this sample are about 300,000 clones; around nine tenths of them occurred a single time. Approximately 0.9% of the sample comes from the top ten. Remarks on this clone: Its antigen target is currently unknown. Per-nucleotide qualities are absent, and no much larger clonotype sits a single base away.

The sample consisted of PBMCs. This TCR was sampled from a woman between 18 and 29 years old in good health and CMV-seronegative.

The CDR3 corresponds to CASSYPLGLAPSYEQYF. The bases read TGTGCCAGCAGTTACCCCCTAGGACTAGCGCCATCCTACGAGCAGTACTTC. The rearrangement combines TRBV28 with TRBJ2-7; the junction holds 9 bases that match TRBD2. CDR1 and CDR2 (MDHEN, SYDVKM) derive from the germline V gene. The V end gives up 4 bases and the J end 1 base, leaving 11 bases in the junction not matched to a gene. The CDR3 sequence holds 17 residues, the cysteine and phenylalanine included. This entry keeps only the CDR3 DNA: 51 bases, framed from base 1.